Listed below are T cell receptor beta chains from one sample, sequenced in a study of blood T cells in healthy people across ages. MiXCR, run by TCRdb on the 5' RACE reads, gives a single entry per CDR3 protein. Counted here are about 1.6 million distinct CDR3 sequences, 30% to 35% occurring once; the ten biggest clones make up roughly 12%. Sample: blood. The source of these receptors is a woman aged 25 to 39 in good health. Both conserved end residues are part of each CDR3. The D gene is left open where the match is weak. Clone size is given for some rows only: seen once, a few or many times, or a class if the clone is expanded.

v_gene: TRBV20-1; abundance: .; j_gene: TRBJ2-5; d_gene: .; CDR3aa: CSARDPRDGEQYF; CDR3nt: TGCAGTGCTAGAGACCCTAGGGACGGGGAGCAGTACTTC
v_gene: TRBV4-1; abundance: few; j_gene: TRBJ2-5; d_gene: .; CDR3aa: CASSHPVGLATETQYF; CDR3nt: TGCGCCAGCAGCCACCCGGTTGGGCTAGCGACGGAGACCCAGTACTTC
v_gene: TRBV7-9; abundance: once; j_gene: TRBJ1-4; d_gene: TRBD1; CDR3aa: CASSPTGQTNKKLFF; CDR3nt: TGTGCCAGCAGCCCTACGGGACAGACGAATAAAAAACTGTTTTTT
v_gene: TRBV28; abundance: .; j_gene: TRBJ2-7; d_gene: .; CDR3aa: CASSCRQSSYEQYF; CDR3nt: TGTGCCAGCAGTTGCCGCCAGAGCTCCTACGAGCAGTACTTC
v_gene: TRBV7-8; abundance: .; j_gene: TRBJ2-5; d_gene: TRBD1; CDR3aa: CASSLGTGFRQETQYF; CDR3nt: TGTGCCAGCAGCTTGGGGACAGGGTTTCGCCAGGAGACCCAGTACTTC
v_gene: TRBV6-2/TRBV6-3; abundance: .; j_gene: TRBJ1-1; d_gene: .; CDR3aa: CASSWGTMDTEAFF; CDR3nt: TGTGCCAGCAGTTGGGGAACAATGGACACTGAAGCTTTCTTT
v_gene: TRBV3-1; abundance: few; j_gene: TRBJ2-7; d_gene: .; CDR3aa: CASSLERYPPYEQYF; CDR3nt: TGTGCCAGCAGCCTCGAAAGATATCCTCCCTACGAGCAGTACTTC
v_gene: TRBV7-8; abundance: few; j_gene: TRBJ2-7; d_gene: .; CDR3aa: CASSLVDRYYEQYF; CDR3nt: TGTGCCAGCAGCTTAGTAGACCGTTACTACGAGCAGTACTTC
v_gene: TRBV7-9; abundance: few; j_gene: TRBJ1-2; d_gene: .; CDR3aa: CASSHAGPSGGYTF; CDR3nt: TGTGCCAGCAGTCACGCCGGGCCCTCAGGTGGCTACACCTTC
v_gene: TRBV27; abundance: .; j_gene: TRBJ2-2; d_gene: .; CDR3aa: CASRPQANTGELFF; CDR3nt: TGTGCCAGCCGACCGCAGGCGAACACCGGGGAGCTGTTTTTT
v_gene: TRBV7-9; abundance: few; j_gene: TRBJ2-7; d_gene: TRBD1; CDR3aa: CASSFDRGRDEQYF; CDR3nt: TGTGCCAGCAGCTTCGACAGGGGAAGGGATGAGCAGTACTTC
v_gene: TRBV20-1; abundance: .; j_gene: TRBJ2-7; d_gene: .; CDR3aa: CSARVERGEQYF; CDR3nt: TGCAGTGCTAGAGTGGAGCGAGGCGAGCAGTACTTC
v_gene: TRBV11-2; abundance: .; j_gene: TRBJ1-1; d_gene: .; CDR3aa: CASSLDYNTEAFF; CDR3nt: TGTGCCAGCAGCTTAGATTACAACACTGAAGCTTTCTTT
v_gene: TRBV7-3; abundance: few; j_gene: TRBJ1-2; d_gene: .; CDR3aa: CASSPNAGNGGYTF; CDR3nt: TGTGCCAGCAGCCCAAACGCAGGGAACGGTGGCTACACCTTC
v_gene: TRBV4-1; abundance: many; j_gene: TRBJ2-7; d_gene: .; CDR3aa: CASSQDLGLGGEQYF; CDR3nt: TGCGCCAGCAGCCAAGATCTGGGTTTGGGAGGCGAGCAGTACTTC
v_gene: TRBV20-1; abundance: .; j_gene: TRBJ2-1; d_gene: .; CDR3aa: CSASRTIDEQFF; CDR3nt: TGCAGTGCTAGCCGGACTATCGATGAGCAGTTCTTC
v_gene: TRBV5-1; abundance: .; j_gene: TRBJ2-7; d_gene: .; CDR3aa: CASSLGGTLGDEQYF; CDR3nt: TGCGCCAGCAGCTTGGGGGGGACCCTGGGCGACGAGCAGTACTTC
v_gene: TRBV20-1; abundance: many; j_gene: TRBJ2-7; d_gene: .; CDR3aa: CSATLGGYEQYF; CDR3nt: TGCAGTGCAACCCTAGGCGGGTACGAGCAGTACTTC
v_gene: TRBV4-1; abundance: .; j_gene: TRBJ2-1; d_gene: .; CDR3aa: CASSQTRQTLYNEQFF; CDR3nt: TGCGCCAGCAGCCAAACAAGACAGACTCTTTACAATGAGCAGTTCTTC
v_gene: TRBV9; abundance: few; j_gene: TRBJ1-5; d_gene: .; CDR3aa: CASSSRAGQPQHF; CDR3nt: TGTGCCAGCAGCTCAAGGGCGGGGCAGCCCCAGCATTTT
v_gene: TRBV5-1; abundance: .; j_gene: TRBJ2-1; d_gene: TRBD1; CDR3aa: CASSQTGSYNGQFF; CDR3nt: TGCGCCAGCAGTCAGACAGGGTCCTACAATGGGCAGTTCTTC
v_gene: TRBV28; abundance: .; j_gene: TRBJ2-7; d_gene: .; CDR3aa: CASRLGGRVGYGYEQYF; CDR3nt: TGTGCCAGCAGGTTAGGCGGACGGGTGGGGTATGGCTACGAGCAGTACTTC
v_gene: TRBV29-1; abundance: .; j_gene: TRBJ1-1; d_gene: .; CDR3aa: CSAGRGSARVGVVGTEAFF; CDR3nt: TGCAGCGCCGGGAGAGGGTCCGCCAGGGTCGGAGTCGTGGGCACTGAAGCTTTCTTT
v_gene: TRBV20-1; abundance: .; j_gene: TRBJ1-1; d_gene: TRBD1; CDR3aa: CSASDRGNTEAFF; CDR3nt: TGCAGTGCTTCGGACAGGGGGAACACTGAAGCTTTCTTT
v_gene: TRBV6-2/TRBV6-3; abundance: .; j_gene: TRBJ1-1; d_gene: .; CDR3aa: CASSYDSYTEAFF; CDR3nt: TGTGCCAGCAGTTACGACAGTTACACTGAAGCTTTCTTT
v_gene: TRBV21-1; abundance: few; j_gene: TRBJ2-7; d_gene: .; CDR3aa: CASSAHNRFRPYEQYF; CDR3nt: TGTGCCAGCAGCGCTCACAACAGGTTTCGTCCCTACGAGCAGTACTTC
v_gene: TRBV3-1; abundance: few; j_gene: TRBJ2-5; d_gene: .; CDR3aa: CASSQPTGQQETQYF; CDR3nt: TGTGCCAGCAGCCAACCGACCGGACAGCAAGAGACCCAGTACTTC
v_gene: TRBV20-1; abundance: .; j_gene: TRBJ2-1; d_gene: .; CDR3aa: CSAREGRASTSYNEQFF; CDR3nt: TGCAGTGCTAGGGAGGGCCGTGCAAGCACCTCCTACAATGAGCAGTTCTTC
v_gene: TRBV20-1; abundance: few; j_gene: TRBJ2-5; d_gene: .; CDR3aa: CSAPRKETQYF; CDR3nt: TGCAGTGCCCCCAGGAAAGAGACCCAGTACTTC
v_gene: TRBV20-1; abundance: many; j_gene: TRBJ2-1; d_gene: TRBD2; CDR3aa: CSARGTSSYNEQFF; CDR3nt: TGCAGTGCTAGGGGGACTAGTTCCTACAATGAGCAGTTCTTC
v_gene: TRBV5-1; abundance: .; j_gene: TRBJ2-5; d_gene: TRBD2; CDR3aa: CASSRGTSGGREETQYF; CDR3nt: TGCGCCAGCAGCCGCGGGACTAGCGGGGGGCGAGAAGAGACCCAGTACTTC
v_gene: TRBV4-1; abundance: .; j_gene: TRBJ2-1; d_gene: TRBD2; CDR3aa: CASSERTSGGFSYNEQFF; CDR3nt: TGCGCCAGCAGCGAAAGGACTAGCGGGGGTTTCTCCTACAATGAGCAGTTCTTC
v_gene: TRBV3-1; abundance: few; j_gene: TRBJ1-1; d_gene: .; CDR3aa: CASSQGLSTEAFF; CDR3nt: TGTGCCAGCAGCCAAGGTTTGTCGACTGAAGCTTTCTTT
v_gene: TRBV6-5; abundance: once; j_gene: TRBJ2-1; d_gene: TRBD2; CDR3aa: CASRRTSGNDNEQFF; CDR3nt: TGTGCCAGCAGAAGGACTAGCGGAAACGACAATGAGCAGTTCTTC
v_gene: TRBV29-1; abundance: many; j_gene: TRBJ2-5; d_gene: TRBD1; CDR3aa: CSVETGAVGETQYF; CDR3nt: TGCAGCGTTGAAACAGGGGCAGTGGGGGAGACCCAGTACTTC
v_gene: TRBV10-3; abundance: few; j_gene: TRBJ1-2; d_gene: .; CDR3aa: CAISELGDDGYTF; CDR3nt: TGTGCCATCAGTGAACTAGGGGATGATGGCTACACCTTC
v_gene: TRBV4-1; abundance: once; j_gene: TRBJ2-1; d_gene: .; CDR3aa: CASSHPLGASYNEQFF; CDR3nt: TGCGCCAGCAGCCACCCCTTAGGGGCCTCCTACAATGAGCAGTTCTTC
v_gene: TRBV6-5; abundance: .; j_gene: TRBJ2-4; d_gene: TRBD2; CDR3aa: CASSYSAGLKNIQYF; CDR3nt: TGTGCCAGCAGTTACTCAGCGGGGCTCAAAAACATTCAGTACTTC
v_gene: TRBV18; abundance: .; j_gene: TRBJ1-2; d_gene: .; CDR3aa: CASSPDTYGHTF; CDR3nt: TGTGCCAGCTCACCTGACACCTATGGCCACACCTTC
v_gene: TRBV12-3/TRBV12-4; abundance: few; j_gene: TRBJ2-7; d_gene: TRBD1; CDR3aa: CASSLQGAYHEQYF; CDR3nt: TGTGCCAGCAGTCTACAGGGGGCATATCACGAGCAGTACTTC
v_gene: TRBV20-1; abundance: .; j_gene: TRBJ2-1; d_gene: .; CDR3aa: CSASPVGLYNEQFF; CDR3nt: TGCAGTGCTAGCCCGGTTGGATTATACAATGAGCAGTTCTTC
v_gene: TRBV6-1; abundance: .; j_gene: TRBJ2-5; d_gene: .; CDR3aa: CASRVKETQYF; CDR3nt: TGTGCCAGCAGGGTGAAAGAGACCCAGTACTTC
v_gene: TRBV4-2; abundance: few; j_gene: TRBJ2-1; d_gene: .; CDR3aa: CASSQVLGLGGVEQFF; CDR3nt: TGTGCCAGCAGCCAAGTTTTAGGACTAGGGGGGGTTGAGCAGTTCTTC
v_gene: TRBV4-1; abundance: .; j_gene: TRBJ2-7; d_gene: TRBD1; CDR3aa: CTSSLGQVSYEQYF; CDR3nt: TGCACCAGCAGCCTAGGACAGGTCTCCTACGAGCAGTACTTC
v_gene: TRBV28; abundance: few; j_gene: TRBJ2-7; d_gene: .; CDR3aa: CASSFPWGTPYYEQYF; CDR3nt: TGTGCCAGCAGTTTTCCTTGGGGGACCCCTTACTACGAGCAGTACTTC
v_gene: TRBV12-3/TRBV12-4; abundance: few; j_gene: TRBJ2-1; d_gene: TRBD2; CDR3aa: CASSLRLASRNEQFF; CDR3nt: TGTGCCAGCAGTTTAAGACTAGCATCTCGGAATGAGCAGTTCTTC
v_gene: TRBV7-2; abundance: .; j_gene: TRBJ2-1; d_gene: TRBD1; CDR3aa: CASSSQGPLDNEQFF; CDR3nt: TGTGCCAGCAGCTCACAGGGGCCGTTGGACAATGAGCAGTTCTTC
v_gene: TRBV3-1; abundance: few; j_gene: TRBJ2-5; d_gene: .; CDR3aa: CASSQPSQFQETQYF; CDR3nt: TGTGCCAGCAGCCAACCAAGTCAGTTCCAAGAGACCCAGTACTTC
v_gene: TRBV20-1; abundance: .; j_gene: TRBJ2-1; d_gene: .; CDR3aa: CSARDRLDPGEQFF; CDR3nt: TGCAGTGCTAGAGATCGCCTGGACCCTGGGGAGCAGTTCTTC
v_gene: TRBV5-4; abundance: .; j_gene: TRBJ2-5; d_gene: TRBD2; CDR3aa: CASSLVSGGREETQYF; CDR3nt: TGTGCCAGCAGCTTGGTTAGCGGGGGAAGGGAAGAGACCCAGTACTTC
v_gene: TRBV20-1; abundance: .; j_gene: TRBJ1-6; d_gene: .; CDR3aa: CSAGGGNSPLHF; CDR3nt: TGCAGTGCAGGGGGGGGGAATTCACCCCTCCACTTT
v_gene: TRBV6-1; abundance: many; j_gene: TRBJ2-3; d_gene: .; CDR3aa: CASSGQSGADTQYF; CDR3nt: TGTGCCAGCAGTGGACAAAGTGGCGCAGATACGCAGTATTTT
v_gene: TRBV29-1; abundance: many; j_gene: TRBJ2-3; d_gene: .; CDR3aa: CSVEESTDTQYF; CDR3nt: TGCAGCGTTGAAGAGAGCACAGATACGCAGTATTTT
v_gene: TRBV15; abundance: .; j_gene: TRBJ2-7; d_gene: TRBD2; CDR3aa: CATSREGSYEQYF; CDR3nt: TGTGCCACTTCAAGGGAGGGGTCCTACGAGCAGTACTTC